These 22 T cell receptor beta chains were sequenced from one sample in a study of T cell responses to AZD1222 COVID-19 vaccine. Repertoires were generated with immunoSEQ multiplex PCR, while TCRdb's copy carries only in-frame clones and drops some. The table has fewer than 110,000 clones, about 90% seen once. The sequencing here drew on peripheral blood, taken on day 0 of AZD1222 vaccination. These receptors originate from an adult in good health.

V usage is TRBV27 and J usage is TRBJ2-5, with 7 positions matching TRBD1. The CDR3 sequence is 16 residues long. From germline, CDR1 is MNHEY and CDR2 SMNVEV (reference sequence). J was trimmed by 2 bases and V by 3 bases; bases with no gene match: 9. The CDR3 is CASSFRNRGAQETQYF. The CDR3 coding sequence is TGTGCCAGCAGTTTCCGAAACAGGGGAGCTCAAGAGACCCAGTACTTC.

The chain carries TRBV3-1 (or the pseudogene TRBV3-2) and TRBJ2-1; 11 bases are a match to TRBD2. The germline CDR1 and CDR2 sequences are LGHDT and YNNKEL (reference sequence). This CDR3 is built from 17 residues. J gave up 0 bases and V 4 bases, and 5 bases lay outside the gene matches. CDR3 sequence (DNA): TGTGCCAGCAGCCGAATTAGCGGGAGGGCCTCCTACAATGAGCAGTTCTTC. It encodes CASSRISGRASYNEQFF.

The V and J genes are TRBV19 and TRBJ1-2; 7 bases match TRBD1. The J segment lost 4 bases and the V segment lost 8 bases, leaving 10 bases of the junction unmatched. Germline V gene data show CDR1 as LNHDA and CDR2 as SQIVND (reference sequence). CDR3 size: 14 residues. CDR3 residues: CASQGERHLYGYTF. CDR3 nucleotides: TGTGCCAGTCAGGGGGAAAGACACCTCTATGGCTACACCTTC.

V usage is TRBV23-1 and J usage is TRBJ1-3; D ambiguous. Being an ORF, TRBV23-1 has a function that is uncertain. This CDR3 has 15 residues. Trimming removed 0 bases from V and 0 bases from J, with 6 bases in between. CDR3 bases: TGCGCCAGCAGTCAATCAGGATTCTCTGGAAACACCATATATTTT. Amino acid sequence: CASSQSGFSGNTIYF.

The chain carries TRBV28 and TRBJ1-5; 11 nucleotides agree with TRBD1. From germline, CDR1 is MDHEN and CDR2 SYDVKM. The CDR3 spans 19 residues. J lost 5 bases, V lost 6 bases, and 18 bases had no gene match. The CDR3 DNA follows: TGTGCCAGCAGCTTACTTCGGAGGACAGGGGGCCTTATTCATCAGCCCCAGCATTTT. This translates into CASSLLRRTGGLIHQPQHF.

This clone was observed a single time. This chain joins TRBV28 and TRBJ1-2; D is unclear. Deletions cut 2 bases from V and 3 bases from J, with 4 bases between. The CDR3 sequence is 12 residues long. CDR1 is MDHEN and CDR2 is SYDVKM in the germline V gene. CDR3 sequence reads: CASSLAYYGYTF. The CDR3 DNA sequence: TGTGCCAGCAGTTTAGCTTACTATGGCTACACCTTC.

The J gene is TRBJ2-7, the V gene TRBV4-3; D possibly corresponds to TRBD2 (6 bases). Germline assignment: CDR1 LGHNA and CDR2 YSLEER. The CDR3 extends over 15 amino acids. Trimming removed 1 base at V and 5 bases at J, with 15 bases between. The CDR3 protein is CASSQGVGGRDEQYF. The CDR3 nucleotides are TGCGCCAGCAGCCAAGGAGTCGGGGGTCGCGACGAGCAGTACTTC.

The V and J genes are TRBV11-3 and TRBJ2-1, with 7 bases matching TRBD2. The CDR3 extends over 17 amino acids. J was trimmed by 7 bases and V by 4 bases; bases with no gene match: 16. The germline gives CDR1 SGHNT, CDR2 YENEEA. For the CDR3, the DNA is TGTGCCAGCAGCTCTGCCAAGACTAGCCCGATGAGGAATGAGCAGTTCTTC. It codes for CASSSAKTSPMRNEQFF.

The chain links TRBV30 to TRBJ1-5, with 9 bases that match TRBD1. J lost 7 bases, V lost 3 bases, and 7 bases had no gene match. Germline lookup yields CDR1 GTSNPN and CDR2 SVGIG (reference sequence). CDR3 length: 14 residues. This chain's CDR3 is CAWSRTGDGQPQHF. In nucleotides, the CDR3 is TGTGCCTGGAGCCGGACAGGGGATGGGCAGCCCCAGCATTTT.

The chain combines TRBV7-2 with TRBJ1-6, with 9 bases aligning to TRBD1. The CDR3 extends over 16 amino acids. CDR1 SGHTA and CDR2 FQGNSA come from the germline V gene. The J segment lost 9 bases and the V segment lost 3 bases, leaving 9 bases of the junction unmatched. CDR3 nucleotides: TGTGCCAGCAGCTTGGGACAGGGCCATTTAGGTTCACCCCTCCACTTT. It yields the protein CASSLGQGHLGSPLHF.

The chain recombines TRBV6-5 with TRBJ1-5, with TRBD1 identical over 11 bases. CDR1 is MNHEY, CDR2 SVGAGI, per germline. This CDR3 comprises 14 residues. Trimming took 5 bases from V and 5 from J; bases not matched to a gene: 2. As DNA, the CDR3 is TGTGCCAGCAGTCAGGACAGGGGGCATCAGCCCCAGCATTTT. It is translated as CASSQDRGHQPQHF.

This sequence joins TRBV7-2 and TRBJ2-5; D gene ambiguous. This CDR3 has 14 residues. Germline CDR1 reads SGHTA; CDR2 reads FQGNSA. V gave up 2 bases and J gave up 2 bases, with 9 bases separating them. As DNA, the CDR3 is TGTGCCAGCAGCTTATTAAGGCAGCAAGAGACCCAGTACTTC. Amino acid sequence: CASSLLRQQETQYF.

V usage is TRBV6-2 or TRBV6-3 and J usage is TRBJ1-1, with 8 bases fitting TRBD1. The germline V gene encodes CDR1 MNHEY and CDR2 SVGEGT. The CDR3 covers 13 residues. Trimming at V came to 5 bases and at J to 2 bases, leaving 1 base not matched to a gene. The CDR3 DNA reads TGTGCCAGCAGTGGACAGGGAAACACTGAAGCTTTCTTT. The encoded protein is CASSGQGNTEAFF.

This sequence joins TRBV7-2 and TRBJ2-7; 7 nucleotides agree with TRBD1. This CDR3 is 15 amino acids long. CDR1 is SGHTA and CDR2 is FQGNSA in the germline V gene. Trimming removed 3 bases from V and 0 bases from J; junction bases left unmatched: 5. CDR3 DNA: TGTGCCAGCAGCTTGGGGACAGTGACCTCCTACGAGCAGTACTTC. Translation: CASSLGTVTSYEQYF.

The chain employs TRBV5-3 and TRBJ1-3; D is perhaps TRBD1 (5 bases). TRBV5-3 is an ORF for which the function is uncertain. The CDR3 consists of 17 residues. Trimming pared 5 bases from V and 4 bases from J, leaving 22 bases between. The CDR3 loop reads CARRFSAREQVGNTIYF. CDR3 coding DNA: TGTGCCAGAAGATTTTCGGCCCGGGAACAGGTAGGAAACACCATATATTTT.

The chain is built from TRBV4-1 and TRBJ2-7, with TRBD1 matching 7 bases. Germline V CDR1 and CDR2: MGHRA, YSYEKL. The CDR3 contains 18 residues. V shed 0 bases and J 3 bases; nucleotides not matched to a gene: 14. The CDR3 region has the DNA TGCGCCAGCAGCCAAGATGCCCCATCTATAACAGGGGTCTACGAGCAGTACTTC. Protein sequence: CASSQDAPSITGVYEQYF.

The chain couples TRBV14 to TRBJ1-3; no reliable D call. V shed 2 bases and J shed 4 bases, with 6 bases lying between them. The CDR3 is made up of 13 amino acids. CDR1 SGHDN and CDR2 FVKESK come from the germline V gene. CDR3 nucleotide sequence: TGTGCCAGCAGCCAACTGGGGGGAAACACCATATATTTT. Translated: CASSQLGGNTIYF. The variable domain in full, completed from reference TRBV14 and TRBJ1-3, reads EAGVTQFPSHSVIEKGQTVTLRCDPISGHDNLYWYRRVMGKEIKFLLHFVKESKQDESGMPNNRFLAERTGGTYSTLKVQPAELEDSGVYFCASSQLGGNTIYFGEGSWLTVV.

V is TRBV6-5 and J is TRBJ2-7; 9 bases fit TRBD1. In germline, CDR1 is MNHEY, CDR2 SVGAGI. The CDR3 is 15 amino acids. V trimming: 2 bases; J trimming: 3 bases; junction bases outside the gene matches: 5. CDR3 in DNA: TGTGCCAGCAGTTACGGTACGACAGGGGGCTACGAGCAGTACTTC. Its protein product is CASSYGTTGGYEQYF.

The chain carries TRBV30 and TRBJ2-1; 10 positions match TRBD1. With 2 bases clipped from V and 4 bases from J, the junction kept 5 bases outside the gene matches. From germline, CDR1 is GTSNPN and CDR2 SVGIG (reference sequence). CDR3 size: 15 residues. CDR3 in DNA: TGTGCCTGGAGTAAGGGACAGGGGTGGTACAATGAGCAGTTCTTC. Its translation: CAWSKGQGWYNEQFF.

V usage is TRBV9 and J usage is TRBJ2-2, with D possibly being TRBD1 or TRBD2 (5 bases each). The CDR3 is 16 residues long. V was clipped by 0 bases and J by 6 bases, with 15 bases between them. Germline V gene sequence: CDR1 SGDLS, CDR2 YYNGEE. The CDR3 region has the DNA TGTGCCAGCAGCGTAGGGTGGGGGATGGGAGCCGGGGAGCTGTTTTTT. Translation gives CASSVGWGMGAGELFF.

The rearrangement uses TRBV2 and TRBJ1-1; TRBD1 matches 10 bases. After removal of 6 bases from V and 4 bases from J, the junction contained 5 bases not matched to a gene. CDR3 size: 14 residues. Germline lookup yields CDR1 SNHLY and CDR2 FYNNEI. CDR3 protein: CASSGDRGVTEAFF. CDR3 coding DNA: TGTGCCAGCAGCGGGGACAGGGGAGTCACTGAAGCTTTCTTT.

The chain has TRBV6-5 and TRBJ1-5; the D gene is possibly TRBD1 (6 bases). With 4 bases removed from V and 6 bases from J, the gap between germline ends came to 16 bases. The germline CDR1 and CDR2 sequences are MNHEY and SVGAGI. The CDR3 is 15 residues long. The CDR3 loop is CASSSRDNYGQPQHF. The CDR3 coding sequence is TGTGCCAGCAGTTCTCGGGACAACTACGGTCAGCCCCAGCATTTT.